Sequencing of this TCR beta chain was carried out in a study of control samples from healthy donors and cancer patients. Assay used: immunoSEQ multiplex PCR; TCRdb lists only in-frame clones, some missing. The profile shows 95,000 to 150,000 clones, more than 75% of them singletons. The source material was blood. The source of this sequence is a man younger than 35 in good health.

CDR3: CASSRAGGITGELFF. The CDR3 nucleotides are TGTGCCAGCAGCAGAGCGGGAGGGATCACCGGGGAGCTGTTTTTT. The chain couples TRBV5-5 to TRBJ2-2, with TRBD2 matching 10 bases. Germline CDR1 reads SGHKS; CDR2 reads YYEKEE (reference sequence). Unmatched junction bases numbered 4, after V lost 4 bases and J lost 4 bases. This CDR3 comprises 15 residues.